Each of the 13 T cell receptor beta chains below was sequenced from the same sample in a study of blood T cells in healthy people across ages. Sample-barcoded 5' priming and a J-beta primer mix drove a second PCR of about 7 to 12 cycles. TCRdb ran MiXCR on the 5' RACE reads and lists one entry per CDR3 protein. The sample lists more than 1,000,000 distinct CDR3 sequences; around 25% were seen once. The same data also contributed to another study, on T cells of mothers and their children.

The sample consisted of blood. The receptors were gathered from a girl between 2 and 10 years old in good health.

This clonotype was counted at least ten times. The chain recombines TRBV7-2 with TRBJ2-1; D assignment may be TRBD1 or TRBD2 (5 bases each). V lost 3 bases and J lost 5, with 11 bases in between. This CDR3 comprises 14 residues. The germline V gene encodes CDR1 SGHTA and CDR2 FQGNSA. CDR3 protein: CASSFSGTNNEQFF. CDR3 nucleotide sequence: TGTGCCAGCAGCTTTTCCGGGACCAACAATGAGCAGTTCTTC. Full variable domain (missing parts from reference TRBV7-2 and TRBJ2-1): GAGVSQSPSNKVTEKGKDVELRCDPISGHTALYWYRQSLGQGLEFLIYFQGNSAPDKSGLPSDRFSAERTGGSVSTLTIQRTQQEDSAVYLCASSFSGTNNEQFFGPGTRLTVL.

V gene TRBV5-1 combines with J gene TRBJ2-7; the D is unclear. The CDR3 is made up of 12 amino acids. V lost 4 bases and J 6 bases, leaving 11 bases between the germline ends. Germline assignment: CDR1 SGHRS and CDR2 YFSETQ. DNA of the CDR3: TGCGCCAGCAGCGGGTCCCTCGGCGAGCAGTACTTC. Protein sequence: CASSGSLGEQYF. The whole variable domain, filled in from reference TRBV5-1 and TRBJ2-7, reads KAGVTQTPRYLIKTRGQQVTLSCSPISGHRSVSWYQQTPGQGLQFLFEYFSETQRNKGNFPGRFSGRQFSNSRSEMNVSTLELGDSALYLCASSGSLGEQYFGPGTRLTVT.

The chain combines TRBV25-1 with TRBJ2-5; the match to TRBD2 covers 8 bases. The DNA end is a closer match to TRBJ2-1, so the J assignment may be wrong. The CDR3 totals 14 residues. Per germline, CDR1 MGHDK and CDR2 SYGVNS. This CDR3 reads CASSGGLVYNEQFF. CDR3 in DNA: TGTGCCAGCAGTGGGGGACTAGTCTACAATGAGCAGTTCTTC.

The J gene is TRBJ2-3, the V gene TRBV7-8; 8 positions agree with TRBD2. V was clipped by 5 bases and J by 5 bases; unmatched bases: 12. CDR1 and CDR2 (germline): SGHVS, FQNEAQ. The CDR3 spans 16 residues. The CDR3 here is CASSGTRWGPGDTQYF. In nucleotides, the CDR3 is TGTGCCAGCAGCGGGACTAGGTGGGGGCCGGGAGATACGCAGTATTTT.

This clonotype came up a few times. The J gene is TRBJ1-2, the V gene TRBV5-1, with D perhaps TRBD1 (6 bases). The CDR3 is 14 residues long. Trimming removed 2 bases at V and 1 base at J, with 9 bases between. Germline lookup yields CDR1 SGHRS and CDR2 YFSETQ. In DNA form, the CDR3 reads TGCGCCAGCAGCTTCAGAGGGGGTAACTATGGCTACACCTTC. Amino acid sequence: CASSFRGGNYGYTF.

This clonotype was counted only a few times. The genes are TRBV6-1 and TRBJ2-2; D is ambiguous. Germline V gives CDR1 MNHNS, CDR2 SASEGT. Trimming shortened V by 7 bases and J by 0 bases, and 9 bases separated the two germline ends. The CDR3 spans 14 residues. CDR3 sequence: CASNAFANTGELFF. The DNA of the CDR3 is TGTGCCAGCAACGCGTTCGCGAACACCGGGGAGCTGTTTTTT.

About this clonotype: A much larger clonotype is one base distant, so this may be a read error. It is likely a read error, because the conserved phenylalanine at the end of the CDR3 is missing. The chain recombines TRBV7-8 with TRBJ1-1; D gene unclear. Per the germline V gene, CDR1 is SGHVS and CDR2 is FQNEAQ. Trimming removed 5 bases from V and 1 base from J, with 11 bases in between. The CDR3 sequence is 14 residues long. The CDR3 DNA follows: TGTGCCAGCAGCAAAAGTCCGGCGAACACTGAAGCTTTCCTT. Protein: CASSKSPANTEAFL.

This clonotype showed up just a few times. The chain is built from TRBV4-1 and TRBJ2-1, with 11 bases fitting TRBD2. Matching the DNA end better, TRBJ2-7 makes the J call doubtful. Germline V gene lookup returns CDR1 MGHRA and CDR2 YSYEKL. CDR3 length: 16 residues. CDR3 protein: CASSPPGLAASYEQYF. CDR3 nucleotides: TGCGCCAGCAGCCCACCGGGACTAGCGGCCTCCTACGAGCAGTACTTC.

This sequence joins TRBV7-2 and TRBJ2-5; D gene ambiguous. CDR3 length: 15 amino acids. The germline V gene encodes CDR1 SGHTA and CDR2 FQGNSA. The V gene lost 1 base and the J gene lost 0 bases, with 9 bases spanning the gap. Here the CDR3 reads CASSLVTAYQETQYF. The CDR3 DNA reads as TGTGCCAGCAGCTTAGTTACAGCCTACCAAGAGACCCAGTACTTC.

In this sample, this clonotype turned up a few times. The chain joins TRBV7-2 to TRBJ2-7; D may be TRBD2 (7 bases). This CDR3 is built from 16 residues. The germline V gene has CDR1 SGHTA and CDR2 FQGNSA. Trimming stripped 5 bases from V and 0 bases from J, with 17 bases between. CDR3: CASSEIGGGYSYEQYF. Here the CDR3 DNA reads TGTGCCAGCAGCGAAATAGGGGGGGGATACTCCTACGAGCAGTACTTC.

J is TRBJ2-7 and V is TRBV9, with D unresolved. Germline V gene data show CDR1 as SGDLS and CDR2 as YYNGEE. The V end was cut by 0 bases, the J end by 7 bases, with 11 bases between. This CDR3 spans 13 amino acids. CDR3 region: CASSVGILGEQYF. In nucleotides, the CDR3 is TGTGCCAGCAGCGTAGGCATTTTGGGGGAGCAGTACTTC.

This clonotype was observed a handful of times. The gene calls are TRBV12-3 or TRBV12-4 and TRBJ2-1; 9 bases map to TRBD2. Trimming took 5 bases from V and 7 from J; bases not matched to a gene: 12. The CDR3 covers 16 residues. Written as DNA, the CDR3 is TGTGCCAGCAGTCTTGAAGGGACTAGCCGGCCTAATGAGCAGTTCTTC. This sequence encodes CASSLEGTSRPNEQFF.

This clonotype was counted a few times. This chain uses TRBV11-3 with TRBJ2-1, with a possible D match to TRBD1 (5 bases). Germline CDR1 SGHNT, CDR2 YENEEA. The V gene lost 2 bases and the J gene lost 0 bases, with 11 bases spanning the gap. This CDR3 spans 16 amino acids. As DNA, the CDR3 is TGTGCCAGCAGCTTATACGCCAGGGCCTCCTACAATGAGCAGTTCTTC. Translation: CASSLYARASYNEQFF. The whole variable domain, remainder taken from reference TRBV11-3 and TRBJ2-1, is EAGVVQSPRYKIIEKKQPVAFWCNPISGHNTLYWYLQNLGQGPELLIRYENEEAVDDSQLPKDRFSAERLKGVDSTLKIQPAELGDSAVYLCASSLYARASYNEQFFGPGTRLTVL.